A single T cell receptor (beta chain) is shown here with its context. Its antigen is as yet unknown. The PCR ran on 60 Vbeta and 13 Jbeta primers. Profiled with immunoSEQ multiplex PCR; TCRdb holds only in-frame clones, not every one. The repertoire includes more than 150,000 clones, roughly 87% of them detected once, and 1.5% sits in the top ten. These data originate in a study of cytomegalovirus exposure and HLA in healthy donors. The study's findings and limits: Later analysis showed most CMV-associated TCR beta chains appearing HLA-restricted.

This CDR3 comprises 16 residues. V dropped 4 bases and J dropped 1 base, with 14 bases sitting between them. Per germline, CDR1 KGHSH and CDR2 LQKENI. The chain joins TRBV18 to TRBJ1-3; D might be TRBD1 (6 bases). Sequenced sample: PBMCs. This TCR was sampled from a man aged 35-49 years in good health and CMV-seronegative. The CDR3 DNA reads as TGTGCCAGCTCACACAGGGAGTCCCCTTCTGGAAACACCATATATTTT. Protein: CASSHRESPSGNTIYF.